This T cell receptor (beta chain) is drawn from a study of cytomegalovirus exposure and HLA in healthy donors. With 60 Vbeta and 13 Jbeta primers, the PCR was carried out. Only in-frame clones appear in the TCRdb table, and some are missing; sequencing was by immunoSEQ multiplex PCR. Of about 130,000 clones listed, just over 75% are singletons. Concerning this clone itself: Its antigen remains unknown.

Study-wide findings and caveats: In a later analysis, HLA-C alleles had the fewest associated TCRs, DRB1 alleles the most. For most TCR sequences rarity was the rule, although some public TCRs occurred in many donors. Serostatus for CMV was the only available immune exposure information. A later analysis associated 16,951 TCR beta sequences with HLA alleles at a 0.05 false discovery rate.

The TCR was taken from a woman in her fifties or sixties in good health and CMV-seronegative. Sequencing used PBMCs.

CDR3 DNA: TGTGCCAGCAGCCAAGATCGGGTAGCCGGTGAGCAGTTCTTC. Encoded protein: CASSQDRVAGEQFF. V and J are TRBV4-2 and TRBJ2-1; D not resolved. This CDR3 is 14 amino acids long. Germline lookup yields CDR1 LGHNA and CDR2 YNFKEQ. V was clipped by 0 bases and J by 9 bases, with 12 bases between them.